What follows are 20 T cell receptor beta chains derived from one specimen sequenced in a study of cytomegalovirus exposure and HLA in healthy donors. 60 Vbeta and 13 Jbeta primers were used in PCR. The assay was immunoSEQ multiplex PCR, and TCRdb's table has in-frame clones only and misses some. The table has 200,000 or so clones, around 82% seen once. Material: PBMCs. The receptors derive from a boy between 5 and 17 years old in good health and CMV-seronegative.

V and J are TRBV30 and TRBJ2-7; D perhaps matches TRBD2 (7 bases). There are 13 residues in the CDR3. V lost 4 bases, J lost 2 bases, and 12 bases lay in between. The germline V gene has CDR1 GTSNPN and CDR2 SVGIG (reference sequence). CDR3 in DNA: TGTGCCTGGAAGTCGGGGGGCACCTACGAGCAGTACTTC. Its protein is CAWKSGGTYEQYF. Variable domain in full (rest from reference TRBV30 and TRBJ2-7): SQTIHQWPATLVQPVGSPLSLECTVEGTSNPNLYWYRQAAGRGLQLLFYSVGIGQISSEVPQNLSASRPQDRQFILSSKKLLLSDSGFYLCAWKSGGTYEQYFGPGTRLTVT.

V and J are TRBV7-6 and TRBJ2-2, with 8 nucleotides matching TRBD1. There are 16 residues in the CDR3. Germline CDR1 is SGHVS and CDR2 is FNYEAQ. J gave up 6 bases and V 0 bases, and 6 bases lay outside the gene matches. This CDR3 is CASSLARGRFAGELFF. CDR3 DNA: TGTGCCAGCAGCTTAGCCAGGGGGCGCTTTGCCGGGGAGCTGTTTTTT.

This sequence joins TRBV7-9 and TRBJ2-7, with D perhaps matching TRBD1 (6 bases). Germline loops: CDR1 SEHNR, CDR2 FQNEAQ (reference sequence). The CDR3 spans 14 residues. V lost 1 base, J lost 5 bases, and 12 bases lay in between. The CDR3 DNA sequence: TGTGCCAGCAGCTTAGGATCGGACAGAGACGAGCAGTACTTC. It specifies CASSLGSDRDEQYF.

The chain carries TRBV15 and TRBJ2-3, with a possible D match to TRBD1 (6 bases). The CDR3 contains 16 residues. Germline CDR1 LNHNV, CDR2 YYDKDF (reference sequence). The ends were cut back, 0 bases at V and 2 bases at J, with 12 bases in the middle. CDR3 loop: CATSRDGGPVTDTQYF. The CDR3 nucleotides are TGTGCCACCAGCAGAGATGGGGGCCCAGTCACAGATACGCAGTATTTT.

The CDR3 DNA sequence: TGTGCCAGCAGCTTAAGTGGGACAGAGAATCAGCCCCAGCATTTT. Translation gives CASSLSGTENQPQHF. The chain combines TRBV11-2 with TRBJ1-5, with TRBD1 identical over 7 bases. The junction had 5 bases not matched to a gene; V was cut back by 2 bases and J by 4 bases. The CDR3 totals 15 residues. Germline V CDR1 and CDR2: SGHAT, FQNNGV.

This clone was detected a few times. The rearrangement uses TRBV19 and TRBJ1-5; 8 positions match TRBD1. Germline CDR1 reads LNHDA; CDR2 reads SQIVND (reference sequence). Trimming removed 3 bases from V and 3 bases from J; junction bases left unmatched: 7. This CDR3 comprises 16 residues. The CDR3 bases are TGTGCCAGTAGTATCAGGACAGGGCCCCTCAATCAGCCCCAGCATTTT. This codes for CASSIRTGPLNQPQHF.

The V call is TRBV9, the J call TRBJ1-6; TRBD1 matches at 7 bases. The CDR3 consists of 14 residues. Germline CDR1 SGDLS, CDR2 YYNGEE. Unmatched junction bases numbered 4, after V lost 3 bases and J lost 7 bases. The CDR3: CASSAMTGNSPLHF. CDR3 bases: TGTGCCAGCAGCGCTATGACAGGGAATTCACCCCTCCACTTT. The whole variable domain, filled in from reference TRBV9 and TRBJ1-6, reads DSGVTQTPKHLITATGQRVTLRCSPRSGDLSVYWYQQSLDQGLQFLIQYYNGEERAKGNILERFSAQQFPDLHSELNLSSLELGDSALYFCASSAMTGNSPLHFGNGTRLTVT.

The CDR3 spells CAISVADRPDTQYF. The CDR3 nucleotides are TGTGCCATCAGTGTGGCAGATCGCCCAGATACGCAGTATTTT. The V gene is TRBV10-3, the J gene TRBJ2-3; D unresolved. Trimming pared 4 bases from V and 4 bases from J, leaving 12 bases between. This CDR3 is 14 amino acids long. Germline V lookup: CDR1 ENHRY, CDR2 SYGVKD.

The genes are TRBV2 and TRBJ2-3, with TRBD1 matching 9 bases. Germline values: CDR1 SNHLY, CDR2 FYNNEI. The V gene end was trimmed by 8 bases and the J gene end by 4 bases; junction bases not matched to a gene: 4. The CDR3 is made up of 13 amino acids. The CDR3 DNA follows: TGTGCCAGCCACAGGGGGCAGGCAGATACGCAGTATTTT. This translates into CASHRGQADTQYF. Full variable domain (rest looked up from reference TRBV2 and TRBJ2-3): EPEVTQTPSHQVTQMGQEVILRCVPISNHLYFYWYRQILGQKVEFLVSFYNNEISEKSEIFDDQFSVERPDGSNFTLKIRSTKLEDSAMYFCASHRGQADTQYFGPGTRLTVL.

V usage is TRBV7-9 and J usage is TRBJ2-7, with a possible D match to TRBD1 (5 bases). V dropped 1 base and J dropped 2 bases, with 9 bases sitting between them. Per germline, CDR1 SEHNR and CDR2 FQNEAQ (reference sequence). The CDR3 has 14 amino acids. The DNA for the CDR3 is TGTGCCAGCAGCTTAGTGGGCAGGGCCTACGAGCAGTACTTC. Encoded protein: CASSLVGRAYEQYF.

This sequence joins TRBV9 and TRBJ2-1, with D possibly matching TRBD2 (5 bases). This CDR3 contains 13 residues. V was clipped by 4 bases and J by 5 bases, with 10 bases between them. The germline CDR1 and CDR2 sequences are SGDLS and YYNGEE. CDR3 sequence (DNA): TGTGCCAGCAGCCTCGGACTCGACAATGAGCAGTTCTTC. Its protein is CASSLGLDNEQFF.

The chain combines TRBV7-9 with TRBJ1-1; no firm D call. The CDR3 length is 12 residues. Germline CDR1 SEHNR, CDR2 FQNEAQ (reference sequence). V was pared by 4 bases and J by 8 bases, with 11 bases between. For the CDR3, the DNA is TGTGCCAGCAGCTCCCTCAGTAGCGAAGCTTTCTTT. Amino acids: CASSSLSSEAFF.

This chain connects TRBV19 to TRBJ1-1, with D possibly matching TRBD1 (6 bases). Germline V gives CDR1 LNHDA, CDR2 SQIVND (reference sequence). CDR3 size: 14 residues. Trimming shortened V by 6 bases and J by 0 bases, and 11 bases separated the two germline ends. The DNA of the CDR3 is TGTGCCAGTAGCTGGACAGCGATGAACACTGAAGCTTTCTTT. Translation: CASSWTAMNTEAFF.

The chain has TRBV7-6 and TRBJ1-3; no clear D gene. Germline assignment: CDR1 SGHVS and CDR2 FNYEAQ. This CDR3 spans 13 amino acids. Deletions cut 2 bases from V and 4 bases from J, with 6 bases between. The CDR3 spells CASSLSSGNTIYF. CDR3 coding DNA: TGTGCCAGCAGCTTATCTTCGGGAAACACCATATATTTT.

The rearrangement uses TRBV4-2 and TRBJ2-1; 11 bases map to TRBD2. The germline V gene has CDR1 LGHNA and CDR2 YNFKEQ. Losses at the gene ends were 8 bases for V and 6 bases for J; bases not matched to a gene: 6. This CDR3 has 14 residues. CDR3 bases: TGTGCCAGCCTAAGGCTAGCGGGAGGCAATGAGCAGTTCTTC. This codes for CASLRLAGGNEQFF.

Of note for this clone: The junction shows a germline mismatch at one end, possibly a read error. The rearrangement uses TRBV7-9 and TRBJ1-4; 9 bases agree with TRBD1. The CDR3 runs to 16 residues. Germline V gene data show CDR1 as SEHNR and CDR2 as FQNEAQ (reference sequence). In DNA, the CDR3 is TGTTCCAGCAGCCTCGATGGTGGGGACAGGGCTGAAAAACTGTTTTTT. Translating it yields CSSSLDGGDRAEKLFF.

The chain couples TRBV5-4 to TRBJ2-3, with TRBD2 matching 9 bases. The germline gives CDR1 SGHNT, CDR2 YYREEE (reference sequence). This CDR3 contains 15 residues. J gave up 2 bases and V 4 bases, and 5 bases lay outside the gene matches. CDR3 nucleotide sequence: TGTGCCAGCAGCCTCCAGCGGGGGGACACAGATACGCAGTATTTT. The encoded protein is CASSLQRGDTDTQYF.

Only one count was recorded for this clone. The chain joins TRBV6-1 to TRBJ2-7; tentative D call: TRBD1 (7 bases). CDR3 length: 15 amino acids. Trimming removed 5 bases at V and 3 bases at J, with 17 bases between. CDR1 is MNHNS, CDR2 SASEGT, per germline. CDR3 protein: CASSSWGDSSYEQYF. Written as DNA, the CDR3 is TGTGCCAGCAGTTCATGGGGGGACAGTAGCTACGAGCAGTACTTC.

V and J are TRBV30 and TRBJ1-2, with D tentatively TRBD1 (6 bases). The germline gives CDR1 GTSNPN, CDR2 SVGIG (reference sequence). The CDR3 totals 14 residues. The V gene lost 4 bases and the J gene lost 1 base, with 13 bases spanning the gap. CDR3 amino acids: CAWTGTRINYGYTF. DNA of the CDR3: TGTGCCTGGACCGGGACAAGAATTAACTATGGCTACACCTTC. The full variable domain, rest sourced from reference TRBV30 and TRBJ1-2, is SQTIHQWPATLVQPVGSPLSLECTVEGTSNPNLYWYRQAAGRGLQLLFYSVGIGQISSEVPQNLSASRPQDRQFILSSKKLLLSDSGFYLCAWTGTRINYGYTFGSGTRLTVV.

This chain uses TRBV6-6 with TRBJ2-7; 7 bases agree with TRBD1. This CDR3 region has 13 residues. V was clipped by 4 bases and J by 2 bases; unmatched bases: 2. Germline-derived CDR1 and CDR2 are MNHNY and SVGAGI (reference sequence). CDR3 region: CASSLDRAYEQYF. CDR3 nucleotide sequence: TGTGCCAGCAGTTTAGACAGGGCCTACGAGCAGTACTTC.